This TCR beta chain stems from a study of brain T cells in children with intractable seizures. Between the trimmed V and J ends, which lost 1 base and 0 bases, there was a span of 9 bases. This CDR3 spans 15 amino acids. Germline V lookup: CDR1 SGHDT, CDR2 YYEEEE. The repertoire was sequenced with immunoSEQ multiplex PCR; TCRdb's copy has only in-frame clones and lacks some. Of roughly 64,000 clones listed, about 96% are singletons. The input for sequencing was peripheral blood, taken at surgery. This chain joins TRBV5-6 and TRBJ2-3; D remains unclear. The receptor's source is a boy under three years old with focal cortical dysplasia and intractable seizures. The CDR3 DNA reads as TGTGCCAGCAGCTTGTTGCCCTCTAGCACAGATACGCAGTATTTT. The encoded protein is CASSLLPSSTDTQYF.